What follows are 23 T cell receptor beta chains derived from one specimen sequenced in a study of blood T cells in healthy people across ages. With a J-beta primer mix and a sample-barcoded 5' primer, a second PCR ran roughly 6 to 12 cycles. Using its own MiXCR run on the 5' RACE reads, TCRdb lists one record per CDR3 protein. This table has 650,000 to 700,000 distinct CDR3 sequences, roughly half appearing once. The source material was blood. These receptors were obtained from a woman over 75 in good health.

This clonotype showed up many times. The V and J genes are TRBV20-1 and TRBJ1-6; D is perhaps TRBD1 (5 bases). CDR1 DFQATT and CDR2 SNEGSKA come from the germline V gene (reference sequence). Trimming cost V 4 bases and J 13 bases, with 23 bases left between them. The CDR3 has 15 residues. CDR3 region: CSATSSGTAFWPLHF. CDR3 bases: TGCAGTGCTACTTCCTCCGGGACGGCGTTCTGGCCCCTCCACTTT.

The sample holds many counts of this clonotype. The V gene is TRBV7-9, the J gene TRBJ2-3, with TRBD2 matching 7 bases. This CDR3 has 17 amino acids. V shed 5 bases, J shed 0 bases, and the junction held 11 bases outside the gene matches. The germline CDR1 and CDR2 sequences are SEHNR and FQNEAQ (reference sequence). In nucleotides, the CDR3 is TGTGCCAGCAGCCCACTACGGAGCGGGGACAGCACAGATACGCAGTATTTT. Residues: CASSPLRSGDSTDTQYF.

Note on this clonotype: One junction end disagrees with the germline gene, perhaps due to a read error. The rearrangement links TRBV4-2 to TRBJ2-7; D unresolved. The germline gives CDR1 LGHNA, CDR2 YNFKEQ. The CDR3 loop spans 15 amino acids. The CDR3 region is CASSQDPGTPYVQYF. The CDR3 nucleotides read TGTGCCAGCAGCCAAGATCCGGGCACCCCCTACGTGCAGTACTTC.

This clonotype has a handful of counts. V gene TRBV12-5 combines with J gene TRBJ2-3; 9 nucleotides align to TRBD1. The CDR3 totals 16 residues. The V and J ends lost 6 bases and 2 bases, in that order; junction bases with no gene match: 9. CDR1 LGHNT and CDR2 FRNRAP come from the germline V gene. The CDR3, as DNA: TGTGCTAGTGGGCCAGAGACAGGGGGATACACAGATACGCAGTATTTT. Translating it yields CASGPETGGYTDTQYF.

The CDR3 bases are TGTGCCAGCAGTTTGTCAACGCACCAAGAGACCCAGTACTTC. Amino acid sequence: CASSLSTHQETQYF. This chain links TRBV6-2 or TRBV6-3 with TRBJ2-5; D uncertain. The germline gives CDR1 MNHEY, CDR2 SVGEGT. This CDR3 is 14 amino acids long. Trimming pared 4 bases from V and 0 bases from J, leaving 9 bases between.

Notes on this clonotype: Being one base from a much bigger clone, this may be a read error. The CDR3 is CASKVLAYNEQFF. DNA of the CDR3: TGTGCCAGCAAGGTACTAGCTTACAATGAGCAGTTCTTC. The chain combines TRBV2 with TRBJ2-1, with a tentative D call TRBD2 (6 bases). Trimming removed 7 bases at V and 4 bases at J, with 11 bases between. CDR1 and CDR2 from the germline V gene are SNHLY and FYNNEI. The CDR3 covers 13 residues.

This clonotype was found many times. The rearrangement joins TRBV5-1 to TRBJ2-7; 13 nucleotides align to TRBD2. Germline loops: CDR1 SGHRS, CDR2 YFSETQ. Trimming removed 3 bases from V and 3 bases from J; junction bases left unmatched: 12. CDR3 length: 18 residues. The CDR3 sequence is CASSSTPGTSGTYYEQYF. In DNA form, the CDR3 reads TGCGCCAGCAGCTCAACCCCGGGGACTAGCGGGACTTACTACGAGCAGTACTTC.

The chain has TRBV4-1 and TRBJ1-1, with 12 nucleotides matching TRBD1. CDR1 is MGHRA and CDR2 is YSYEKL in the germline V gene. The CDR3 extends over 17 amino acids. The J segment lost 1 base and the V segment lost 0 bases, leaving 3 bases of the junction unmatched. CDR3 bases: TGCGCCAGCAGCCAAGATGGGACAGGGGGCCGGAACACTGAAGCTTTCTTT. The encoded protein is CASSQDGTGGRNTEAFF.

This clonotype was counted a single time. The chain combines TRBV7-9 with TRBJ1-2; 9 bases line up with TRBD1. Looked up from germline, CDR1 is SEHNR and CDR2 is FQNEAQ (reference sequence). The junction had 6 bases not matched to a gene; V was cut back by 5 bases and J by 8 bases. The CDR3 spans 13 residues. The CDR3 sequence is CASSTGQGLGYTF. The CDR3 bases are TGTGCCAGCAGCACAGGACAGGGGTTGGGCTACACCTTC.

The V call is TRBV5-1, the J call TRBJ1-4, with D maybe TRBD1 (5 bases). Germline assignment: CDR1 SGHRS and CDR2 YFSETQ. Trimming pared 4 bases from V and 0 bases from J, leaving 19 bases between. The CDR3 extends over 18 amino acids. CDR3 sequence reads: CASSLNSGGAATNEKLFF. The CDR3 nucleotides are TGCGCCAGCAGCCTCAACTCAGGAGGGGCTGCAACTAATGAAAAACTGTTTTTT.

The rearrangement uses TRBV28 and TRBJ2-7; D may correspond to TRBD1 or TRBD2 (5 bases each). Germline V CDR1 and CDR2: MDHEN, SYDVKM. The CDR3 consists of 14 residues. V was shortened by 6 bases and J by 3 bases, with 15 bases between the two germline ends. The chain's CDR3 is CASSHGTTFYEQYF. CDR3 in DNA: TGTGCCAGCAGCCACGGGACGACCTTCTACGAGCAGTACTTC. The complete variable domain, with remaining parts taken from reference TRBV28 and TRBJ2-7, reads DVKVTQSSRYLVKRTGEKVFLECVQDMDHENMFWYRQDPGLGLRLIYFSYDVKMKEKGDIPEGYSVSREKKERFSLILESASTNQTSMYLCASSHGTTFYEQYFGPGTRLTVT.

Ten or more counts support this clonotype. This rearrangement joins TRBV5-1 to TRBJ2-7; TRBD1 matches 8 bases. Germline CDR1 reads SGHRS; CDR2 reads YFSETQ. The CDR3 has 13 amino acids. With 4 bases clipped from V and 2 bases from J, the junction kept 2 bases outside the gene matches. CDR3 protein: CASSRGQAYEQYF. The CDR3 DNA follows: TGCGCCAGCAGCCGGGGACAGGCCTACGAGCAGTACTTC. Complete variable domain (other parts from reference TRBV5-1 and TRBJ2-7): KAGVTQTPRYLIKTRGQQVTLSCSPISGHRSVSWYQQTPGQGLQFLFEYFSETQRNKGNFPGRFSGRQFSNSRSEMNVSTLELGDSALYLCASSRGQAYEQYFGPGTRLTVT.

This clonotype has only a few counts. The rearrangement links TRBV7-9 to TRBJ2-1; TRBD2 is a possible D gene (5 bases). Per germline, CDR1 SEHNR and CDR2 FQNEAQ (reference sequence). Trimming left V 5 bases short and J 8 bases short, with 16 bases between. The CDR3 has 14 amino acids. The CDR3 DNA reads as TGTGCCAGCAGCACTAGTGGGGTTCTTTATGAGCAGTTCTTC. It is translated as CASSTSGVLYEQFF.

This clonotype was found many times. The J gene is TRBJ2-6, the V gene TRBV5-6; no firm D call. The CDR3 has 15 amino acids. The germline V gene has CDR1 SGHDT and CDR2 YYEEEE. Trimming cost V 0 bases and J 2 bases, with 6 bases left between them. For the CDR3, the DNA is TGTGCCAGCAGCTTGGTAAACCCTGGGGCCAACGTCCTGACTTTC. It translates to CASSLVNPGANVLTF.

This clonotype appeared a few times. The chain links TRBV12-3 or TRBV12-4 to TRBJ2-3; TRBD1 agrees at 7 bases. The trim removed 1 base at V and 1 base at J, leaving 5 bases unmatched. The CDR3 has 16 residues. The CDR3 DNA reads as TGTGCCAGCAGTTTAGGGTGGGACAGAGGCACAGATACGCAGTATTTT. Protein sequence: CASSLGWDRGTDTQYF.

J is TRBJ2-2 and V is TRBV5-5, with D maybe TRBD1 (5 bases). Trimming shortened V by 3 bases and J by 1 base, and 16 bases separated the two germline ends. The CDR3 is 17 residues long. In germline, CDR1 is SGHKS, CDR2 YYEKEE (reference sequence). CDR3 in amino acids: CASSSEMGRVNTGELFF. In DNA form, the CDR3 reads TGTGCCAGCAGCTCAGAAATGGGCAGGGTGAACACCGGGGAGCTGTTTTTT. Combining the CDR3 with reference TRBV5-5 and TRBJ2-2 gives the whole variable domain DAGVTQSPTHLIKTRGQQVTLRCSPISGHKSVSWYQQVLGQGPQFIFQYYEKEERGRGNFPDRFSARQFPNYSSELNVNALLLGDSALYLCASSSEMGRVNTGELFFGEGSRLTVL.

The J gene is TRBJ2-3, the V gene TRBV25-1; D is uncertain. There are 14 residues in the CDR3. CDR1 is MGHDK, CDR2 SYGVNS, per germline. V lost 0 bases and J 10 bases, leaving 14 bases between the germline ends. Written as DNA, the CDR3 is TGTGCCAGCAGTGAATACCGTTCTAGTCCGCCGCAGTATTTT. Amino acids: CASSEYRSSPPQYF.

This clonotype was seen at least ten times. The chain combines TRBV7-2 with TRBJ2-1, with D possibly being TRBD2 (5 bases). Germline CDR1 is SGHTA and CDR2 is FQGNSA. The CDR3 totals 13 residues. With 3 bases removed from V and 15 bases from J, the gap between germline ends came to 18 bases. CDR3 in DNA: TGTGCCAGCAGCTTTATCCGGGGTAAGGCACCGTTCTTC. Translation gives CASSFIRGKAPFF.

Regarding this clonotype: Germline is not matched at one junction end, which may reflect a read error. The V gene is TRBV5-6, the J gene TRBJ1-4; D gene uncertain. The CDR3 length is 16 residues. Germline V gene lookup returns CDR1 SGHDT and CDR2 YYEEEE. DNA for the CDR3: TGTGCCAGCAGCTTGGAAGGTCTTGCAACTAATGAAGAACTGTTTTTT. This sequence encodes CASSLEGLATNEELFF. Full variable domain (missing parts from reference TRBV5-6 and TRBJ1-4): DAGVTQSPTHLIKTRGQQVTLRCSPKSGHDTVSWYQQALGQGPQFIFQYYEEEERQRGNFPDRFSGHQFPNYSSELNVNALLLGDSALYLCASSLEGLATNEELFFGSGTQLSVL.

The rearrangement joins TRBV20-1 to TRBJ2-1; D is perhaps TRBD1 or TRBD2 (5 bases each). Trimming stripped 3 bases from V and 3 bases from J, with 24 bases between. There are 18 residues in the CDR3. From germline, CDR1 is DFQATT and CDR2 SNEGSKA (reference sequence). This CDR3 reads CSASLGEGLPGGYNEQFF. CDR3 coding DNA: TGCAGTGCTAGTCTGGGCGAGGGGCTACCTGGTGGCTACAATGAGCAGTTCTTC.

This chain joins TRBV29-1 and TRBJ2-1, with 9 bases fitting TRBD2. This CDR3 contains 16 residues. Germline trimming cut 4 bases from V and 9 bases from J; bases unmatched to any gene: 16. The germline V gene encodes CDR1 SQVTM and CDR2 ANQGSEA. The CDR3 is CSVAGGEASGKTEQFF. The CDR3 DNA reads TGCAGCGTTGCCGGGGGGGAGGCTAGCGGGAAAACTGAGCAGTTCTTC.

The J gene is TRBJ1-1, the V gene TRBV4-1, with D possibly matching TRBD1 (6 bases). Per the germline V gene, CDR1 is MGHRA and CDR2 is YSYEKL. The CDR3 runs 16 residues. Trimming removed 1 base from V and 3 bases from J, with 15 bases in between. In DNA form, the CDR3 reads TGCGCCAGCAGCCAAGCCGGGACAACGCTGGACACTGAAGCTTTCTTT. Translated: CASSQAGTTLDTEAFF.

A remark on this clonotype: Compared with germline, one end of the junction differs, possibly owing to a read error. The chain is built from TRBV7-3 and TRBJ2-5, with 7 bases aligning to TRBD1. In germline, CDR1 is SGHTA, CDR2 FQGTGA. The CDR3 has 13 residues. The CDR3 nucleotides are TGTGCCAGCAGCGTACAGGGGTCAGAGACCCGGTACTTC. It is translated as CASSVQGSETRYF.